This is a list of T cell receptor beta chains from one sample in a study of blood T cells in healthy people across ages. TCRdb redid the calling of the 5' RACE reads with MiXCR, one entry per CDR3 protein. Here the sample spans roughly 1,300,000 distinct CDR3 sequences, around 55% being singletons. The sample comprised blood. Every receptor here comes from a man aged 18 to 29 in good health. Each CDR3 is given with its conserved first and last residue. D genes are given only for firm matches. Where a row states a size, it is once, few, many or the class of an expanded clone; other rows omit it.

V	J	size	D	DNA	CDR3
TRBV18	TRBJ2-3	NA	NA	TGTGCCAGCTCACCACCATCCAGCGGGAGCACAGATACGCAGTATTTT	CASSPPSSGSTDTQYF
TRBV12-3/TRBV12-4	TRBJ1-2	NA	TRBD1	TGTGCCAGCAGTCCTCTGGGACAGGGGGCCAACTATGGCTACACCTTC	CASSPLGQGANYGYTF
TRBV12-3/TRBV12-4	TRBJ2-7	few	NA	TGTGCCAGCAGACCTACAGCCTCCCTGTCCTACGAGCAGTACTTC	CASRPTASLSYEQYF
TRBV7-9	TRBJ2-1	NA	NA	TGTGCCAGCAGCTCAGGACCGTCTGAGCAGTTCTTC	CASSSGPSEQFF
TRBV2	TRBJ2-2	NA	TRBD1	TGTGCCAGCAAAACAGGGGACAGCGGGGAGCTGTTTTTT	CASKTGDSGELFF
TRBV7-9	TRBJ2-3	NA	NA	TGTGCCAGCAGCTCAGATCTCGGCGCAGATACGCAGTATTTT	CASSSDLGADTQYF
TRBV4-2	TRBJ2-2	NA	TRBD2	TGTGCCAGCAGCAGAGCGGGGGCAGCGAACACCGGGGAGCTGTTTTTT	CASSRAGAANTGELFF
TRBV6-6	TRBJ2-5	few	TRBD1	TGTGCCAGCAGTTACTCGACCCCGGACAGGGGGAGCGGGCAGTACTTC	CASSYSTPDRGSGQYF
TRBV6-6	TRBJ2-5	NA	NA	TGTGCCAGCAGTTTGAGGAGGGTGCCGGACCAAGAGACCCAGTACTTC	CASSLRRVPDQETQYF
TRBV14	TRBJ2-3	NA	NA	TGTGCCAGCAGCCAAGATGTTCCCGTCAGTTACACAGATACGCAGTATTTT	CASSQDVPVSYTDTQYF
TRBV4-1	TRBJ2-7	many	NA	TGTGCCAGCAGCCAAGGTAACGAGCAGTACTTC	CASSQGNEQYF
TRBV5-1	TRBJ2-1	few	TRBD2	TGCGCCAGCAGCGCTCCCGCTAGCGGGGGGACGTACAATGAGCAGTTCTTC	CASSAPASGGTYNEQFF
TRBV20-1	TRBJ2-6	NA	NA	TGCAGTGCTAGACGACCCAGCGGGCCCTCTGGGGCCAACGTCCTGACTTTC	CSARRPSGPSGANVLTF
TRBV4-1	TRBJ2-7	NA	NA	TGCGCCAGCAGCCAAACGGTGCTCTCCTACGAGCAGTACTTC	CASSQTVLSYEQYF
TRBV29-1	TRBJ2-5	NA	NA	TGCAGCGTTGTCGGCCTGTACGGGCAGACCCAGTACTTC	CSVVGLYGQTQYF
TRBV4-3	TRBJ2-7	NA	NA	TGCGCCAGCAGCCAAGAATCCGGTTCCGAGCAGTACTTC	CASSQESGSEQYF